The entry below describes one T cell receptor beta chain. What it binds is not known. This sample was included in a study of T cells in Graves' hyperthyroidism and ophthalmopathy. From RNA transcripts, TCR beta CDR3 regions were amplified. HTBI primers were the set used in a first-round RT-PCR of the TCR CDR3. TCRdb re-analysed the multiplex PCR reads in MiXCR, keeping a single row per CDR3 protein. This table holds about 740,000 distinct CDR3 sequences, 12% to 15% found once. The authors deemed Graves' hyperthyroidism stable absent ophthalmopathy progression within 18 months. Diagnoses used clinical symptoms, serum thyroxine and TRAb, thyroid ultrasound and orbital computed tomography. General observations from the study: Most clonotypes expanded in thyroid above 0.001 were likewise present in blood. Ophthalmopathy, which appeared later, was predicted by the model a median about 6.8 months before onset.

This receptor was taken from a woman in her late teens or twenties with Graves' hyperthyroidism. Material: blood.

The CDR3 protein is CASSSPASGANVLTF. For the CDR3, the DNA is TGTGCCAGCAGCTCCCCCGCCTCTGGGGCCAACGTCCTGACTTTC. This sequence joins TRBV7-3 and TRBJ2-6, with D uncertain. V was clipped by 4 bases and J by 0 bases, with 7 bases between them. There are 15 residues in the CDR3. Per the germline V gene, CDR1 is SGHTA and CDR2 is FQGTGA.